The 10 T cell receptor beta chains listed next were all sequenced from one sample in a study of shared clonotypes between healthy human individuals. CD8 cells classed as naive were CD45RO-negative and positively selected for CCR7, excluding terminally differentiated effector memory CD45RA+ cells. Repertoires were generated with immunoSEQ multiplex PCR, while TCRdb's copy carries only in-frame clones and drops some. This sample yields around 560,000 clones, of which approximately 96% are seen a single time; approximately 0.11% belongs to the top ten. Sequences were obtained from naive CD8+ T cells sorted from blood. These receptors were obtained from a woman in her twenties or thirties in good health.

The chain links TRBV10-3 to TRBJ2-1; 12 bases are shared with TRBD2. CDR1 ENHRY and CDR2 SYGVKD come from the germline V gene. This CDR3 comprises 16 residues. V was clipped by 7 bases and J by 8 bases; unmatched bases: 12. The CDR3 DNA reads TGTGCCATCACCCGACTAGCGGGAGTTGCGAACGATGAGCAGTTCTTC. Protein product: CAITRLAGVANDEQFF.

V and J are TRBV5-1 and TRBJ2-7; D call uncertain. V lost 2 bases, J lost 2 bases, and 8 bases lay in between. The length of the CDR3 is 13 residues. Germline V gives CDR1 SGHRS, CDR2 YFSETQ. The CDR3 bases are TGCGCCAGCAGCTTCCGGAATCCCTACGAGCAGTACTTC. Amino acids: CASSFRNPYEQYF.

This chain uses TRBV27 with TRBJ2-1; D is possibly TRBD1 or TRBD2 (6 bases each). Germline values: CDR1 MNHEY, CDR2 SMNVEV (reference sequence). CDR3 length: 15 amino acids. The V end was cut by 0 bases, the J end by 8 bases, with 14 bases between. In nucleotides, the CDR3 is TGTGCCAGCAGTTTATCAGGGGGAGGTGACTATGAGCAGTTCTTC. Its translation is CASSLSGGGDYEQFF.

CDR3 sequence: CASSPGGWNSPLHF. DNA for the CDR3: TGTGCCAGCAGCCCCGGGGGGTGGAATTCACCCCTCCACTTT. The chain links TRBV5-4 to TRBJ1-6, with a weak D call TRBD1 (5 bases). V lost 4 bases to trimming and J lost 7 bases, with 12 bases between them. Per germline, CDR1 SGHNT and CDR2 YYREEE (reference sequence). CDR3 length: 14 amino acids.

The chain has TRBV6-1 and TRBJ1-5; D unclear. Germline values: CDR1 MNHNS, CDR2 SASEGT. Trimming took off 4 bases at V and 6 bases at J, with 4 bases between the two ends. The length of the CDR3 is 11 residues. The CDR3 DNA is TGTGCCAGCAGTGCCGGTCAGCCCCAGCATTTT. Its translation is CASSAGQPQHF.

CDR3 amino acids: CASSWATAGGHEQYF. DNA of the CDR3: TGTGCCAGCAGCTGGGCAACAGCGGGGGGGCACGAGCAGTACTTC. This chain uses TRBV5-6 with TRBJ2-7; 10 bases match TRBD2. Germline CDR1 is SGHDT and CDR2 is YYEEEE. The CDR3 loop spans 15 amino acids. Unmatched junction bases numbered 8, after V lost 3 bases and J lost 5 bases.

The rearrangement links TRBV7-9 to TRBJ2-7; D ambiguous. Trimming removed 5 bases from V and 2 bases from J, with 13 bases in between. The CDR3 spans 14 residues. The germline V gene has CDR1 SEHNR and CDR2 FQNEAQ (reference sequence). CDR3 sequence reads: CASSLDLPAYEQYF. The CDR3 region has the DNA TGTGCCAGCAGCCTAGATCTTCCAGCCTACGAGCAGTACTTC.

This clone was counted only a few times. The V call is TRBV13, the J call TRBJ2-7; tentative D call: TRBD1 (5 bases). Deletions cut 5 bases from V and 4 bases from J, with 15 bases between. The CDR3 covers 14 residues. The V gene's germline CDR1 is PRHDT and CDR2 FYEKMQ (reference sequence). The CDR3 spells CASSTRQRPYEQYF. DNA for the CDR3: TGTGCCAGCAGCACCAGACAGCGCCCGTACGAGCAGTACTTC.

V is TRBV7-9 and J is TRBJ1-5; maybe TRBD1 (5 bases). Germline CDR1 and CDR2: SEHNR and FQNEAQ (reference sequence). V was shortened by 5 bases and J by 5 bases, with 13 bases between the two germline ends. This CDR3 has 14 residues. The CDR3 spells CASSPTQGDQPQHF. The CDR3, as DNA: TGTGCCAGCAGCCCTACCCAGGGAGATCAGCCCCAGCATTTT.

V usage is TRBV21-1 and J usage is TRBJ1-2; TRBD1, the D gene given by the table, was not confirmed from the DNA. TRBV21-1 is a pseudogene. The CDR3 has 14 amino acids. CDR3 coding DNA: TGTGCCAGCAGATTTTTGAACAGGAGCTATGGCTACACCTTC. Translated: CASRFLNRSYGYTF.